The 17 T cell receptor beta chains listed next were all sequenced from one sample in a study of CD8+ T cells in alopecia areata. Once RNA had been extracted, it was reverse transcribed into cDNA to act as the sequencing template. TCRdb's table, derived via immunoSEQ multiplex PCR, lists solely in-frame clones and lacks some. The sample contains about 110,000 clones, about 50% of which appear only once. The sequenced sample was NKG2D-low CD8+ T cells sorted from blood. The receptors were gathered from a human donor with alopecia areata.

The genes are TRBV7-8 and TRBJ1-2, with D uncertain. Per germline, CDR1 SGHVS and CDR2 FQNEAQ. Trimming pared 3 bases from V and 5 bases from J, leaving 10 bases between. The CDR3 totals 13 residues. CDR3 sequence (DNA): TGTGCCAGCAGCTTCGACATGGCTTATGGCTACACCTTC. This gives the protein CASSFDMAYGYTF.

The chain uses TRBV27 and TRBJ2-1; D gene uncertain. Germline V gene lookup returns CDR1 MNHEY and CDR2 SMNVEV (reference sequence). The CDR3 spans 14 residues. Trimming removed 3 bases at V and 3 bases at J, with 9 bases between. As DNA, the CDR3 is TGTGCCAGCAGTTTGCAGGTGCACTACAATGAGCAGTTCTTC. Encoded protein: CASSLQVHYNEQFF.

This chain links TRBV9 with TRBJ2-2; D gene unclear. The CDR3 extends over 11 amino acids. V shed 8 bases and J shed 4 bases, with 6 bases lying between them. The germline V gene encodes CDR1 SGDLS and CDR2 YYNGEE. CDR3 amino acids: CASATTGELFF. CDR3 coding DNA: TGTGCCAGTGCAACCACCGGGGAGCTGTTTTTT.

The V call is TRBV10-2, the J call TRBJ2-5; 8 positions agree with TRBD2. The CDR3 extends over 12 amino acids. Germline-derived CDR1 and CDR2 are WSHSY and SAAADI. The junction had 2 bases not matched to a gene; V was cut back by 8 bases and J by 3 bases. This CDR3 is CASLGGEETQYF. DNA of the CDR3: TGCGCCAGCCTCGGGGGGGAAGAGACCCAGTACTTC.

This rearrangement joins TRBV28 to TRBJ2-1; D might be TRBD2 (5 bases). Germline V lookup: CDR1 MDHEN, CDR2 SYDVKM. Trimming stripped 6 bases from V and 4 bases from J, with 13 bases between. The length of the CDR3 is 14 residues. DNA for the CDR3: TGTGCCAGCAGCCTTCTTACTAGTTACAATGAGCAGTTCTTC. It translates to CASSLLTSYNEQFF.

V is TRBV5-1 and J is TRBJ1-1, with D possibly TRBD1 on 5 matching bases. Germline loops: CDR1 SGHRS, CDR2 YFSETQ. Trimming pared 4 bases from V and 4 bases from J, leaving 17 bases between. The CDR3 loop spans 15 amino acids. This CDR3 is CASSLDSGLATEAFF. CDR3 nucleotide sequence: TGCGCCAGCAGCCTCGACAGCGGGTTAGCCACTGAAGCTTTCTTT.

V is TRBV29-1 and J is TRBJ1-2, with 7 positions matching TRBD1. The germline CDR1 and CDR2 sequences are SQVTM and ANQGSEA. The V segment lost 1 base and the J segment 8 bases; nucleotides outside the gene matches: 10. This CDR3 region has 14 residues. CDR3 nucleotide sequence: TGCAGCGTTGAAGGTCCTGACAGGGTAGAAGGCTACACCTTC. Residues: CSVEGPDRVEGYTF.

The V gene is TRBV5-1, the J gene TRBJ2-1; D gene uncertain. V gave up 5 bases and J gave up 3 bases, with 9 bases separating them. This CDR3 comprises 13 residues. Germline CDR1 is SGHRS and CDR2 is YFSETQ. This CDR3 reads CASSREVYNEQFF. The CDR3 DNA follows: TGCGCCAGCAGTAGAGAAGTCTACAATGAGCAGTTCTTC.

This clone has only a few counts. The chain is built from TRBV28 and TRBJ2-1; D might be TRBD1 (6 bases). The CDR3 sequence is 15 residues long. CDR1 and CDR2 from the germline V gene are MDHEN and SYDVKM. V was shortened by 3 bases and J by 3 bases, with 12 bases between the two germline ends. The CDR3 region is CASSFTGSSYNEQFF. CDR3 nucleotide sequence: TGTGCCAGCAGTTTCACAGGGTCTAGCTACAATGAGCAGTTCTTC.

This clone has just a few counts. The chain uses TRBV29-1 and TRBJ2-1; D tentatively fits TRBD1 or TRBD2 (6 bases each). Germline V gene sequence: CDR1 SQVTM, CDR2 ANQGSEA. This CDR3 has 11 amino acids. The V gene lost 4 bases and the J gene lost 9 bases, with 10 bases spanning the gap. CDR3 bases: TGCAGCGTTGGACTAGGGGGTGAGCAGTTCTTC. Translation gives CSVGLGGEQFF.

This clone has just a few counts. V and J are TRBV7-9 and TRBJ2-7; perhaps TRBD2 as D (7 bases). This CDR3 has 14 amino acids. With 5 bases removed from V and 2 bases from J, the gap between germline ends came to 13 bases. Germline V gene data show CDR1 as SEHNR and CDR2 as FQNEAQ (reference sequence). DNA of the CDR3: TGTGCCAGCAGCCCTGGGGGGGCGACCTACGAGCAGTACTTC. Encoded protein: CASSPGGATYEQYF.

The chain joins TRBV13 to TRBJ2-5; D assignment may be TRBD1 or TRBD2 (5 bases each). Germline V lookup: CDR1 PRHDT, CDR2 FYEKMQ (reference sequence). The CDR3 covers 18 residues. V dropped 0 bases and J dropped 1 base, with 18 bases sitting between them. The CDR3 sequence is CASSLGLLGARGQETQYF. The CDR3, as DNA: TGTGCCAGCAGCTTAGGCCTTTTAGGTGCGAGGGGCCAAGAGACCCAGTACTTC.

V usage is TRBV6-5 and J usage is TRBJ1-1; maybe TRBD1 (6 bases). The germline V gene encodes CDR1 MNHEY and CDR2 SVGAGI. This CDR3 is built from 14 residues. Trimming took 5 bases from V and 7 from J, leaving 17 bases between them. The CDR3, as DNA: TGTGCCAGCAGTCTAACAGGGAACCTCCGTGAAGCTTTCTTT. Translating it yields CASSLTGNLREAFF.

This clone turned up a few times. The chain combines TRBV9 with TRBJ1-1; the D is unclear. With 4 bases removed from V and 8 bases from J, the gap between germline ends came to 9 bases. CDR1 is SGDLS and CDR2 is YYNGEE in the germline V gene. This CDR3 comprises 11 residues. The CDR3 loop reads CASSPPGEAFF. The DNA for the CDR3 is TGTGCCAGCAGCCCCCCAGGCGAAGCTTTCTTT.

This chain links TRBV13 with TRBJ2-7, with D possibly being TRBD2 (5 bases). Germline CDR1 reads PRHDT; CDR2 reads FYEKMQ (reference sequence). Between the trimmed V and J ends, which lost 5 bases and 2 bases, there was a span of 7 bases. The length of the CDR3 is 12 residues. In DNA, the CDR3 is TGTGCCAGCAGCGGAGGCACCTACGAGCAGTACTTC. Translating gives CASSGGTYEQYF.

This CDR3 is CATRRTRTSTDTQYF. CDR3 nucleotide sequence: TGTGCCACCAGGAGGACAAGGACTAGCACAGATACGCAGTATTTT. The gene calls are TRBV15 and TRBJ2-3; tentatively, D is TRBD1 or TRBD2 (5 bases each). This CDR3 is 15 amino acids long. V lost 6 bases to trimming and J lost 0 bases, with 13 bases between them. Germline CDR1 reads LNHNV; CDR2 reads YYDKDF (reference sequence).

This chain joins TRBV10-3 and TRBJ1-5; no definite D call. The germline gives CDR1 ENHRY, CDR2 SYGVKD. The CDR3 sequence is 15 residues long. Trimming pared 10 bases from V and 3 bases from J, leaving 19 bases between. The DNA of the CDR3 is TGTGCCACCCAACCTGATGCCGCTCACAATCAGCCCCAGCATTTT. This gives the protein CATQPDAAHNQPQHF.